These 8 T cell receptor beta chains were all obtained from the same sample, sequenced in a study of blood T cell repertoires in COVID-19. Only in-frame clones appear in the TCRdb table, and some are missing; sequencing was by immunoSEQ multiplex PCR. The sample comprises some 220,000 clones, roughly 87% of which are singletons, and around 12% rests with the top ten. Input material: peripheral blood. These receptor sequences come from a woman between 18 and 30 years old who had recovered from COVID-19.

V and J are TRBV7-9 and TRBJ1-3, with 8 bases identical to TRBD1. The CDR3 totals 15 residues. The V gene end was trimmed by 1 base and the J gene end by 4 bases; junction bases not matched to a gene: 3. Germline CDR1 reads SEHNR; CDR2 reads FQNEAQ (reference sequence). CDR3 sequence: CASSLGQGYGNTIYF. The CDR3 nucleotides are TGTGCCAGCAGCTTAGGACAGGGGTACGGAAACACCATATATTTT.

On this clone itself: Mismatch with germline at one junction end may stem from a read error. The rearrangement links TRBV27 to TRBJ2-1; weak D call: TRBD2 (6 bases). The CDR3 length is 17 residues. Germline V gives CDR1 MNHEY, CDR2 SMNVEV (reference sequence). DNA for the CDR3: TGTGCCAGCAGTTACACCTTTCCCGGGACTCCCCACAAGGAGCAGTTCTTC. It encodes CASSYTFPGTPHKEQFF.

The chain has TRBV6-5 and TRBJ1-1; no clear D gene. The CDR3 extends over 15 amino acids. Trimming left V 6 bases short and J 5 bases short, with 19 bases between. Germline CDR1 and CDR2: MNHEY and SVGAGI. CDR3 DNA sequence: TGTGCCAGCAGCCCCACCGAAGGAGGCTGGACTGAAGCTTTCTTT. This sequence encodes CASSPTEGGWTEAFF.

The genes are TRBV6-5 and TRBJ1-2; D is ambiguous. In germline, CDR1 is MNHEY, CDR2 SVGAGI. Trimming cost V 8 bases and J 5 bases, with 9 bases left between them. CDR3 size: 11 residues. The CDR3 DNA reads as TGTGCCAGCGCGGGGAATTATGGCTACACCTTC. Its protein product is CASAGNYGYTF.

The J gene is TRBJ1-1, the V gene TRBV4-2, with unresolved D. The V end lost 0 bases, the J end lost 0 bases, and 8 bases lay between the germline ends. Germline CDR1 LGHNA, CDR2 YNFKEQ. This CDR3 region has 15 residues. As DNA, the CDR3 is TGTGCCAGCAGCCAAGATCACTTACTGAACACTGAAGCTTTCTTT. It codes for CASSQDHLLNTEAFF.

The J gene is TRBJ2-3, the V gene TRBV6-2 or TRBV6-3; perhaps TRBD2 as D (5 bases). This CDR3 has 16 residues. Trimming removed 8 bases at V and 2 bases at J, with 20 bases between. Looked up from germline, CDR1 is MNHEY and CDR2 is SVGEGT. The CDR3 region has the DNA TGTGCCAGCTGCCCCGACTACCTGTTCCTCACAGATACGCAGTATTTT. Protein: CASCPDYLFLTDTQYF.

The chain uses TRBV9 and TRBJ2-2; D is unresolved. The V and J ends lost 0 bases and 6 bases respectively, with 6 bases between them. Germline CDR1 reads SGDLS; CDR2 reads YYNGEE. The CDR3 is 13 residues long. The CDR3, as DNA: TGTGCCAGCAGCGTAGATCTCGCCGGGGAGCTGTTTTTT. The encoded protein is CASSVDLAGELFF.

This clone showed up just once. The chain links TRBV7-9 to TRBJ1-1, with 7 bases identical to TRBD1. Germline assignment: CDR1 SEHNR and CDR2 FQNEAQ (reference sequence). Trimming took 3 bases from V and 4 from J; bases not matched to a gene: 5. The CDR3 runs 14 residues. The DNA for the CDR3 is TGTGCCAGCAGCTTTGAGGGGGCGAGCACTGAAGCTTTCTTT. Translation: CASSFEGASTEAFF.